Included here is one T cell receptor (beta chain) sequence, with context. Its antigen is undetermined. This sample is drawn from a study of T cell responses to AZD1222 COVID-19 vaccine. Study conclusions and caveats: Spike-wide coverage was observed for vaccine-associated CD4 TCRs, with dominant responses at 160-218 and 743-854. The donors showed a predominance of white British ancestry and of females, with possible underestimation of clonal diversity. Just a handful of AZD1222 recipients tested seropositive at baseline. After the peak T cell response, and only then, were repertoires sampled.

Libraries were prepared by immunoSEQ multiplex PCR; TCRdb keeps only in-frame clonotypes and omits some of them. The sample holds 140,000 or so clones, more than 85% seen once. This receptor was taken from an adult who received the AZD1222 COVID-19 vaccine. This specimen consisted of peripheral blood, obtained 28 days after the second AZD1222 dose.

CDR3 coding DNA: TGTGCCAGCAGCTTAATAAGGGGGCGCCGGACTGAAGCTTTCTTT. Its protein product is CASSLIRGRRTEAFF. The chain links TRBV7-9 to TRBJ1-1; 7 bases fit TRBD1. This CDR3 contains 15 residues. With 2 bases clipped from V and 5 bases from J, the junction kept 8 bases outside the gene matches. Germline V CDR1 and CDR2: SEHNR, FQNEAQ (reference sequence).